This T cell receptor (beta chain) is from a study of T cell responses to AZD1222 COVID-19 vaccine. Whole-study results and caveats: No repertoire was sampled before or during the peak T cell response, only after it. Compared with day 0, the breadth and depth of the Spike-specific TCR repertoire rose significantly after two doses of AZD1222. Of the AZD1222 recipients, only 5 or 6 were seropositive at baseline.

As concerns this clone: Its antigen is currently unknown.

V was pared by 6 bases and J by 7 bases, with 13 bases between. The germline V gene has CDR1 LNHDA and CDR2 SQIVND (reference sequence). This CDR3 is 14 amino acids long. The table came from immunoSEQ multiplex PCR; TCRdb's copy has only in-frame clones and leaves some out. Of roughly 150,000 clones in the sample, 92% are singletons; the top ten hold roughly 2.2%. This clonotype was obtained from an adult in good health. Sequences were derived from peripheral blood, sampled on day 0 of AZD1222 vaccination. The genes are TRBV19 and TRBJ1-6; D gene uncertain. The CDR3 sequence: CASSMGGWNSPLHF. The CDR3 bases are TGTGCCAGTAGCATGGGAGGGTGGAATTCACCCCTCCACTTT.